The present entry profiles one TCR beta chain with its context. Its target is unknown. TCRdb reanalyzed the 5' RACE reads and collapses them to one entry per CDR3 protein, without DNA. The sample yields about 260,000 distinct CDR3 sequences, of which the top ten take up around 0.42%. This sample stems from a study of T cells expressing NK-cell markers. The CDR3 contains 13 residues. Germline V gene sequence: CDR1 MNHNY, CDR2 SVGAGI (reference sequence). Broader study findings: In roughly 6 donors, dominant CD3+CD56+NKG2C+ clones formed roughly 1.0-7.5% of CD8+ cells.

The sequenced sample was blood T cells: a sorted CD56 or NKG2C T cell subset, CD4+ or CD8+ T cells, or bulk PBMC T cells (not recorded which). The source of this sequence is a young man in good health. The J gene is TRBJ1-5, the V gene TRBV6-6. The CDR3 protein is CASSSNWVQPQHF.